The 10 T cell receptor beta chains below come from one sample, sequenced in a study of T cell repertoires in cytomegalovirus infection. TCRdb re-called the reads with MiXCR, one entry per CDR3 protein. The sample lists around 450,000 distinct CDR3 sequences, under 40% occurring once. Input material: PBMCs. These receptors came from a human donor in good health (CMV status not recorded). Some clones in this sample may be carry-over from other donors' samples.

The V and J genes are TRBV20-1 and TRBJ2-7; D is possibly TRBD2 (5 bases). Germline loops: CDR1 DFQATT, CDR2 SNEGSKA (reference sequence). The V end lost 0 bases, the J end lost 0 bases, and 15 bases lay between the germline ends. This CDR3 is built from 16 residues. The CDR3 here is CSARDQGSAGSYEQYF. The CDR3 DNA sequence: TGCAGTGCTAGAGATCAAGGGAGTGCAGGCTCCTACGAGCAGTACTTC.

The rearrangement links TRBV28 to TRBJ1-1; D is uncertain. Germline V gene data show CDR1 as MDHEN and CDR2 as SYDVKM. CDR3 length: 14 residues. V dropped 6 bases and J dropped 0 bases, with 11 bases sitting between them. The CDR3 nucleotides read TGTGCCAGCAGGAACACCCCTGTGAACACTGAAGCTTTCTTT. Its translation is CASRNTPVNTEAFF. Full variable domain (rest looked up from reference TRBV28 and TRBJ1-1): DVKVTQSSRYLVKRTGEKVFLECVQDMDHENMFWYRQDPGLGLRLIYFSYDVKMKEKGDIPEGYSVSREKKERFSLILESASTNQTSMYLCASRNTPVNTEAFFGQGTRLTVV.

This chain's CDR3 is CASTGTEGNYGYTF. Written as DNA, the CDR3 is TGTGCCAGCACCGGGACAGAGGGGAACTATGGCTACACCTTC. This sequence joins TRBV2 and TRBJ1-2; the match to TRBD1 covers 7 bases. The germline V gene encodes CDR1 SNHLY and CDR2 FYNNEI. The CDR3 contains 14 residues. J was trimmed by 2 bases and V by 7 bases; bases with no gene match: 7.

The rearrangement links TRBV6-1 to TRBJ1-2; TRBD1 agrees at 7 bases. J was trimmed by 3 bases and V by 6 bases; bases with no gene match: 13. CDR3 length equals 16 residues. CDR1 MNHNS and CDR2 SASEGT come from the germline V gene. CDR3 sequence: CASRKGQAGLDYGYTF. CDR3 nucleotide sequence: TGTGCCAGCAGGAAAGGACAGGCGGGCTTGGACTATGGCTACACCTTC.

This clonotype came up many times. The genes are TRBV7-2 and TRBJ2-3; TRBD1 matches at 8 bases. This CDR3 comprises 19 residues. Germline CDR1 reads SGHTA; CDR2 reads FQGNSA. V lost 5 bases and J lost 1; bases outside the gene matches: 17. The CDR3 nucleotides are TGTGCCAGCAGCCGTCCCCCCGCGGGCCAGGGGGCGGGCACAGATACGCAGTATTTT. Its protein product is CASSRPPAGQGAGTDTQYF.

This clonotype came up a few times. The V gene is TRBV12-3 or TRBV12-4, the J gene TRBJ2-7, with 12 positions matching TRBD2. V dropped 5 bases and J dropped 0; count of bases not matched to a gene: 8. The CDR3 extends over 17 amino acids. The CDR3: CASSPTSGGPGSYEQYF. The CDR3 bases are TGTGCCAGCAGTCCCACTAGCGGGGGGCCGGGCTCCTACGAGCAGTACTTC.

V is TRBV12-3 or TRBV12-4 and J is TRBJ2-3; 12 nucleotides align to TRBD2. There are 15 residues in the CDR3. The V segment lost 7 bases and the J segment 9 bases; nucleotides outside the gene matches: 11. This chain's CDR3 is CASTKRLAGDDTQYF. As DNA, the CDR3 is TGTGCCAGCACCAAACGACTAGCGGGGGATGACACGCAGTATTTT.

This clonotype was seen more than once but under ten times. The chain carries TRBV7-2 and TRBJ2-7; no reliable D call. In germline, CDR1 is SGHTA, CDR2 FQGNSA. Trimming cost V 3 bases and J 0 bases, with 6 bases left between them. CDR3 length: 13 residues. The CDR3 DNA is TGTGCCAGCAGCTTCATTGACTCCTACGAGCAGTACTTC. The encoded protein is CASSFIDSYEQYF.

This clonotype has a count of ten or more. This chain joins TRBV7-2 and TRBJ1-6; D remains ambiguous. The V gene lost 4 bases and the J gene lost 13 bases, with 14 bases spanning the gap. Germline V gene lookup returns CDR1 SGHTA and CDR2 FQGNSA. The CDR3 contains 13 residues. The CDR3 sequence: CASSSPPNNPLHF. The CDR3 DNA reads TGTGCCAGCAGCTCCCCTCCCAATAACCCCCTCCACTTT.

This clonotype was seen a handful of times. The chain combines TRBV4-3 with TRBJ1-4; a weak D match, TRBD1 (6 bases). The CDR3 runs 15 residues. The V end was cut by 6 bases, the J end by 7 bases, with 18 bases between. The V gene's germline CDR1 is LGHNA and CDR2 YSLEER. CDR3 sequence: CASRGGGTRGEKLFF. The CDR3 region has the DNA TGCGCCAGCAGGGGTGGAGGGACCAGGGGTGAAAAACTGTTTTTT.